This TCR beta chain appears in the sequencing data of a study of blood T cell repertoires in COVID-19. The germline gives CDR1 SGDLS, CDR2 YYNGEE. The CDR3 sequence is 12 residues long. With 0 bases removed from V and 7 bases from J, the gap between germline ends came to 7 bases. Generated by immunoSEQ multiplex PCR, the TCRdb table keeps only in-frame clones and is missing some. This table holds some 160,000 clones, 80% to 90% found once. The TCR originated in a woman in her sixties or seventies with active COVID-19. This rearrangement joins TRBV9 to TRBJ2-5, with a tentative D call TRBD2 (5 bases). Sequencing used peripheral blood. The DNA of the CDR3 is TGTGCCAGCAGCGTAGGGGCGGGGACCCAGTACTTC. Translating gives CASSVGAGTQYF.